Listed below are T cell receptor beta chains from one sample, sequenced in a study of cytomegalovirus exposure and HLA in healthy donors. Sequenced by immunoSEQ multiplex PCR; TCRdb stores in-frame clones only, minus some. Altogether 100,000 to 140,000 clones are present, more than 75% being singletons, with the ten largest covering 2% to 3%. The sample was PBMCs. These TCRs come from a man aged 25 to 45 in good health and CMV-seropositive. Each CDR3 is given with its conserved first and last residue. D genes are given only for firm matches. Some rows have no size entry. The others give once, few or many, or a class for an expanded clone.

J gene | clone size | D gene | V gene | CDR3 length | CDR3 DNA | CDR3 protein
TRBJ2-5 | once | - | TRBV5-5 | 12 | TGTGCCAGCAGCTTGAACTGGGAGACCCAGTACTTC | CASSLNWETQYF
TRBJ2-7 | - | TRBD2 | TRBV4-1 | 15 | TGCGCCAGCAGCCGAGAGGAGTCGGGAGGCTACGAGCAGTACTTC | CASSREESGGYEQYF
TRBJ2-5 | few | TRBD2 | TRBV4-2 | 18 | TGTGCCAGCAGCCAGGGGACTAGCGGGGGCCAATGGCGAGAGACCCAGTACTTC | CASSQGTSGGQWRETQYF
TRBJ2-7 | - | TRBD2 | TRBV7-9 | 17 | TGTGCCAGCAGCAGATGGGGGGGTGAGGCGATCTCCTACGAGCAGTACTTC | CASSRWGGEAISYEQYF
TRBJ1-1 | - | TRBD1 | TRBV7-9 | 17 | TGTTCCAGCAGCAACCCGGGACAGGGAGTTACGGACACTGAAGCTTTCTTT | CSSSNPGQGVTDTEAFF
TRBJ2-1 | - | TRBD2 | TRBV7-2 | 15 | TGTGCCAGCAGCTTAATGCTAGCGGGTAACAATGAGCAGTTCTTC | CASSLMLAGNNEQFF
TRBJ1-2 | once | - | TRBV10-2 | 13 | TGCGCCAGCAGTGATATTACAGGCGCTGGCTACACCTTC | CASSDITGAGYTF
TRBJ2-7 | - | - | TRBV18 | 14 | TGTGCCAGCTCACCACTGGGTGGGACAAACGAGCAGTACTTC | CASSPLGGTNEQYF
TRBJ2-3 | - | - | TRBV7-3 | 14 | TGTGCCAGCAGCTTGTCCCTAGTCCCCGATACGCAGTATTTT | CASSLSLVPDTQYF
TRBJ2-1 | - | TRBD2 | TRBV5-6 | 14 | TGTGCCAGCAGCTTAAATTCAGGACTAGTTTCGCAGTTCTTC | CASSLNSGLVSQFF
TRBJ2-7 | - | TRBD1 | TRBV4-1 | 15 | TGCGCCAGCAGCCCGGGACAGGGGCCCTCCTACGAGCAGTACTTC | CASSPGQGPSYEQYF
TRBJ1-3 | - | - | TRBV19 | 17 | TGTGCCAGTACTCCGGGGGTGTCGTGGACTAGTGGAAACACCATATATTTT | CASTPGVSWTSGNTIYF
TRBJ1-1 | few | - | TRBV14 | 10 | TGTGCCAGCCAGCAGGGGGAAGCTTTCTTT | CASQQGEAFF
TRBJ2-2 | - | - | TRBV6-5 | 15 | TGTGCCAGCACTCGCCAGGATGGTGACACCGGGGAGCTGTTTTTT | CASTRQDGDTGELFF
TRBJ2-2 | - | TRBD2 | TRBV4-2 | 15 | TGTGCCAGCAGCCGAGGGACTAGCGGCACCGGGGAGCTGTTTTTT | CASSRGTSGTGELFF
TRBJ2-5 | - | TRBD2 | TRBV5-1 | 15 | TGCGCCAGCAGCTTGAGTTCGGGGGGGCAAGAGACCCAGTACTTC | CASSLSSGGQETQYF
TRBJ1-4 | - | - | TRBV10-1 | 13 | TGCGCCAGCAGTGTGGCAGGGGATGAAAAACTGTTTTTT | CASSVAGDEKLFF
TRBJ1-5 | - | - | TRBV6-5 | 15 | TGTGCCAGCAGTAGTTCGACAGAGGCTAATCAGCCCCAGCATTTT | CASSSSTEANQPQHF